Presented here are 17 T cell receptor beta chains from one specimen sequenced in a study of T-cell reconstitution after alpha-beta-depleted transplantation in children. During its preparation, the TCRbeta library received unique molecular identifiers. TCRdb ran MiXCR on the PCR reads and lists one entry per CDR3 protein. This table has some 490,000 distinct CDR3 sequences, around 13% appearing once. Here the sequenced sample was PBMCs from the stem cell graft donor, taken from the stem cell graft. The receptor source for this set is a human donor who donated a stem cell graft to a child with combined immunodeficiency.

There are many counts of this clonotype. CDR3 DNA sequence: TGTGCCAGCAGTTTGGGTGGGGGACAAATCAATGAGCAGTTCTTC. Translating gives CASSLGGGQINEQFF. The gene calls are TRBV12-3 or TRBV12-4 and TRBJ2-1, with D possibly being TRBD1 (6 bases). Trimming took 3 bases from V and 6 from J, leaving 15 bases between them. The CDR3 totals 15 residues.

The J gene is TRBJ2-2, the V gene TRBV9; maybe TRBD1 (5 bases). Per germline, CDR1 SGDLS and CDR2 YYNGEE. The CDR3 extends over 19 amino acids. The V and J ends lost 0 bases and 4 bases respectively, with 22 bases between them. DNA for the CDR3: TGTGCCAGCAGCGTAGAGGCAGGGCCCAAATATCTTCTCACCGGGGAGCTGTTTTTT. Protein sequence: CASSVEAGPKYLLTGELFF.

The rearrangement uses TRBV9 and TRBJ2-1; TRBD2 is a possible D gene (5 bases). The germline V and J ends were trimmed by 3 bases and 10 bases, with 14 bases remaining between them. This CDR3 spans 13 amino acids. Germline V lookup: CDR1 SGDLS, CDR2 YYNGEE. As DNA, the CDR3 is TGTGCCAGCAGCGAGGACTCCCTCGGGGAGCAGTTCTTC. Translation: CASSEDSLGEQFF.

This CDR3 is CASSGGTIRFTDTQYF. For the CDR3, the DNA is TGTGCCAGCAGTGGGGGGACCATACGATTCACAGATACGCAGTATTTT. The chain employs TRBV28 and TRBJ2-3; maybe TRBD2 (6 bases). Germline loops: CDR1 MDHEN, CDR2 SYDVKM. With 5 bases removed from V and 2 bases from J, the gap between germline ends came to 17 bases. This CDR3 is 16 amino acids long.

This clonotype was detected only a few times. The chain couples TRBV20-1 to TRBJ2-7; D remains ambiguous. Germline V gene lookup returns CDR1 DFQATT and CDR2 SNEGSKA (reference sequence). This CDR3 has 13 residues. Between the trimmed V and J ends, which lost 6 bases and 2 bases, there was a span of 14 bases. In DNA form, the CDR3 reads TGCAGTGCAGACCAGGCCTCTACCTACGAGCAGTACTTC. Translating it yields CSADQASTYEQYF.

This chain connects TRBV5-1 to TRBJ1-6; D may be TRBD1 (6 bases). Looked up from germline, CDR1 is SGHRS and CDR2 is YFSETQ. V lost 4 bases to trimming and J lost 12 bases, with 20 bases between them. This CDR3 contains 15 residues. CDR3 region: CASSEGHPPLVPLHF. In DNA form, the CDR3 reads TGCGCCAGCAGCGAGGGACATCCTCCCCTGGTACCCCTCCACTTT.

This clonotype has a count of ten or more. J is TRBJ2-1 and V is TRBV6-1; 8 bases align to TRBD2. This CDR3 contains 16 residues. The germline V gene has CDR1 MNHNS and CDR2 SASEGT. The ends lost 5 bases at V and 0 bases at J; junction bases unmatched: 6. CDR3 region: CASSTLAGGSYNEQFF. The CDR3 DNA reads TGTGCCAGCAGTACCCTTGCGGGGGGCTCCTACAATGAGCAGTTCTTC.

The V call is TRBV10-2, the J call TRBJ2-7, with 8 positions matching TRBD2. The V gene end was trimmed by 4 bases and the J gene end by 5 bases; junction bases not matched to a gene: 10. Germline-derived CDR1 and CDR2 are WSHSY and SAAADI. The CDR3 consists of 15 residues. In DNA, the CDR3 is TGCGCCAGCAGTGCGGGGGGGAGCGCCTCGGACGAGCAGTACTTC. Translation: CASSAGGSASDEQYF.

The genes are TRBV4-3 and TRBJ2-1; no firm D call. This CDR3 has 13 amino acids. Trimming shortened V by 0 bases and J by 8 bases, and 8 bases separated the two germline ends. The germline gives CDR1 LGHNA, CDR2 YSLEER. CDR3 loop: CASSQDQVYEQFF. The DNA of the CDR3 is TGCGCCAGCAGCCAAGATCAGGTGTATGAGCAGTTCTTC.

This clonotype was detected many times. This chain joins TRBV6-5 and TRBJ2-2; no firm D call. Trimming stripped 6 bases from V and 7 bases from J, with 15 bases between. The CDR3 extends over 14 amino acids. Germline CDR1 MNHEY, CDR2 SVGAGI. The CDR3 bases are TGTGCCAGCAGCCGGGCCATAGAAGGCGGGGAGCTGTTTTTT. Its protein is CASSRAIEGGELFF.

In this sample, this clonotype turned up a few times. The chain has TRBV27 and TRBJ2-2, with 10 bases matching TRBD2. The CDR3 runs to 20 residues. After removal of 1 base from V and 6 bases from J, the junction contained 17 bases not matched to a gene. Germline CDR1 MNHEY, CDR2 SMNVEV (reference sequence). The CDR3 here is CASSLWVMASGSGEAGELFF. The CDR3 DNA follows: TGTGCCAGCAGTTTATGGGTTATGGCTAGCGGGAGCGGAGAGGCCGGGGAGCTGTTTTTT.

This clonotype has only one observation. The chain carries TRBV30 and TRBJ2-7, with TRBD1 matching 8 bases. CDR1 GTSNPN and CDR2 SVGIG come from the germline V gene (reference sequence). This CDR3 region has 12 residues. The V gene end was trimmed by 5 bases and the J gene end by 3 bases; junction bases not matched to a gene: 3. This CDR3 reads CAWGGQGYEQYF. The DNA for the CDR3 is TGTGCCTGGGGAGGACAGGGCTACGAGCAGTACTTC.

The rearrangement joins TRBV7-8 to TRBJ2-3; no clear D. The V and J ends lost 6 bases and 3 bases respectively, with 13 bases between them. This CDR3 contains 14 residues. Germline assignment: CDR1 SGHVS and CDR2 FQNEAQ. CDR3: CASRPGLLTDTQYF. CDR3 coding DNA: TGTGCCAGCAGACCCGGGCTACTAACAGATACGCAGTATTTT.

The chain joins TRBV29-1 to TRBJ1-5, with D uncertain. CDR1 is SQVTM, CDR2 ANQGSEA, per germline. The V end was cut by 0 bases, the J end by 6 bases, with 12 bases between. The CDR3 sequence is 14 residues long. The CDR3 reads CSVEDPAQGQPQHF. In DNA form, the CDR3 reads TGCAGCGTTGAAGATCCGGCACAAGGTCAGCCCCAGCATTTT. Full variable domain (missing parts from reference TRBV29-1 and TRBJ1-5): SAVISQKPSRDICQRGTSLTIQCQVDSQVTMMFWYRQQPGQSLTLIATANQGSEATYESGFVIDKFPISRPNLTFSTLTVSNMSPEDSSIYLCSVEDPAQGQPQHFGDGTRLSIL.

This clonotype showed up just a few times. This sequence joins TRBV7-6 and TRBJ1-5; TRBD1 matches 8 bases. CDR1 is SGHVS, CDR2 FNYEAQ, per germline. The CDR3 is made up of 16 amino acids. V trimming: 4 bases; J trimming: 1 base; junction bases outside the gene matches: 6. The CDR3 nucleotides are TGTGCCAGCAGCTACTACAGGGGGGTGAGCAATCAGCCCCAGCATTTT. Protein product: CASSYYRGVSNQPQHF.

Only a few counts were recorded for this clonotype. The chain couples TRBV24-1 to TRBJ2-1, with 11 nucleotides matching TRBD2. The CDR3 spans 20 residues. CDR1 KGHDR and CDR2 SFDVKD come from the germline V gene. After removal of 3 bases from V and 0 bases from J, the junction contained 12 bases not matched to a gene. The CDR3 protein is CATSDKPGLAVLDSYNEQFF. In DNA form, the CDR3 reads TGTGCCACCAGTGATAAGCCGGGACTAGCGGTATTAGACTCCTACAATGAGCAGTTCTTC.

This clonotype has at least ten counts. The chain joins TRBV2 to TRBJ2-1; D remains unclear. Germline CDR1 reads SNHLY; CDR2 reads FYNNEI. V lost 6 bases to trimming and J lost 3 bases, with 3 bases between them. CDR3 size: 11 residues. This CDR3 is CASRDYNEQFF. CDR3 nucleotides: TGTGCCAGCAGGGACTACAATGAGCAGTTCTTC.